This paragraph covers one T cell receptor beta chain sequence. Antigen: not known. The sample originates from a study of vaccination and CD4 T cells after COVID-19. Study-level background: Either the Pfizer-BioNTech BNT162b2 or Moderna mRNA-1273 vaccine was given as two doses. Controls had a CEFX pool, an HIV-1 Nef pool, or no peptide added.

Stated treatment: roughly 10-day PBMC culture with coronavirus spike peptide pools or control peptides (ViraFEST assay). Investigators obtained the unexposed donor's CD4+ T cells before the COVID-19 pandemic (2011-2018). ViraFEST enlarged antigen-specific T cell populations with peptide pools and afterwards sequenced TCRs. Testing used SARS-CoV-2 S/N and four cold-coronavirus spikes on unexposed-donor CD4+ T cells, cells permitting. Cultured CD4+ T-cell DNA underwent Oncomine TCR Beta short-read sequencing. The genomic DNA was obtained from cultured CD4+ T cells by extraction with the QIAamp micro DNA kit. TCRdb analysed the PCR reads with MiXCR anew, one entry per CDR3 protein. The sample has several thousand distinct CDR3 sequences, roughly 27% seen once. CDR1 and CDR2 (germline): KGHSH, LQKENI. Trimming removed 3 bases at V and 9 bases at J, with 12 bases between. CDR3 size: 13 residues.

The specimen was CD4+ T cells from blood, cultured in vitro. This sequence was found in a human donor in good health. This chain uses TRBV18 with TRBJ1-5; weak D call: TRBD1 (5 bases). The CDR3 DNA follows: TGTGCCAGCTCACCTACAGGAGGGTGGCCCCAGCATTTT. Translated, it gives CASSPTGGWPQHF.